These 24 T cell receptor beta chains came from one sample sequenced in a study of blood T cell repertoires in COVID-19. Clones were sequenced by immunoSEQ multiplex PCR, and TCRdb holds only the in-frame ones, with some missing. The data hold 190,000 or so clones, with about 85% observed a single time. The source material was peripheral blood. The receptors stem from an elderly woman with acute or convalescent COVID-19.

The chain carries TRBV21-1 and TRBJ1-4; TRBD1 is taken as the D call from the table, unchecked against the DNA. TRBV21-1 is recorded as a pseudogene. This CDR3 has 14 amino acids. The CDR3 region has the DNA TGTGCCAGCAGCAGACAGGGCCCCAATGAAAAACTGTTTTTT. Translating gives CASSRQGPNEKLFF.

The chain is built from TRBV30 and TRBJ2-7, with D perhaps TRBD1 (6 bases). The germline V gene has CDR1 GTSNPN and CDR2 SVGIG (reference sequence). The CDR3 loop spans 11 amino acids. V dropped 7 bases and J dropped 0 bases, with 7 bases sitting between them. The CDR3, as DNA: TGTGCCTTGGACAGCTCCTACGAGCAGTACTTC. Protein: CALDSSYEQYF.

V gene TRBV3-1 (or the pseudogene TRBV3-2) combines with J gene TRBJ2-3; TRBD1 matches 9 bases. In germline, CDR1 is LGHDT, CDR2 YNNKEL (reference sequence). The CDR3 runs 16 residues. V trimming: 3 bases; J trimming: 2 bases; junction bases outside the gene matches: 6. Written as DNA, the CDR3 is TGTGCCAGCAGCCAGTACGGGACAGGGACCACAGATACGCAGTATTTT. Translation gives CASSQYGTGTTDTQYF.

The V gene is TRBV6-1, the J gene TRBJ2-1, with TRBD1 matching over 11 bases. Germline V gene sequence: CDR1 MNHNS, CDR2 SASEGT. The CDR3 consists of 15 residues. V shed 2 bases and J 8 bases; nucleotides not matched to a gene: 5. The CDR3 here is CASSEPGQGADEQFF. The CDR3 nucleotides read TGTGCCAGCAGTGAACCCGGACAGGGGGCCGATGAGCAGTTCTTC.

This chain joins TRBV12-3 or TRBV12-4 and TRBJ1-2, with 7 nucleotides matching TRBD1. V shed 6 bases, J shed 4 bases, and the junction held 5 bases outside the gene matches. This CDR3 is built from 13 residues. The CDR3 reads CASSLTGSYGYTF. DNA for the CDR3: TGTGCCAGCAGCCTGACAGGGAGCTATGGCTACACCTTC.

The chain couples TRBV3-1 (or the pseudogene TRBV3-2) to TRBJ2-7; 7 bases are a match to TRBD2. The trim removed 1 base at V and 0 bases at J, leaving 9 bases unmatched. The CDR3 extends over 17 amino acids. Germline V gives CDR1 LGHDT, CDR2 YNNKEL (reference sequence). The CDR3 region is CASSQVSGRESSYEQYF. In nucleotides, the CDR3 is TGTGCCAGCAGCCAAGTCTCGGGGAGGGAGAGCTCCTACGAGCAGTACTTC.

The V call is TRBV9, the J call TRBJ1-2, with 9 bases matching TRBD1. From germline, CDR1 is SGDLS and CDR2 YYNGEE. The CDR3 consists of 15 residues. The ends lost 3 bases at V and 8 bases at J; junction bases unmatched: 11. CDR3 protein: CASSGGGQGLGGYTF. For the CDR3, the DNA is TGTGCCAGCAGCGGAGGAGGACAGGGGTTGGGAGGCTACACCTTC.

The CDR3 DNA sequence: TGTGCCAGCAGCGAAGCTTACTTGCGGGAGATGTTTTCGGATACGCAGTATTTT. It specifies CASSEAYLREMFSDTQYF. The V call is TRBV7-9, the J call TRBJ2-3; 7 positions match TRBD2. This CDR3 is 18 amino acids long. J lost 6 bases, V lost 5 bases, and 20 bases had no gene match. Per germline, CDR1 SEHNR and CDR2 FQNEAQ (reference sequence).

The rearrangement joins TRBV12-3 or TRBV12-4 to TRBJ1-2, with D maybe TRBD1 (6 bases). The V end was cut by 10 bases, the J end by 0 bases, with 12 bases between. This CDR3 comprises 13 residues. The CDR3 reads CATSWGPNYGYTF. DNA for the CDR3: TGTGCCACCTCCTGGGGGCCTAACTATGGCTACACCTTC.

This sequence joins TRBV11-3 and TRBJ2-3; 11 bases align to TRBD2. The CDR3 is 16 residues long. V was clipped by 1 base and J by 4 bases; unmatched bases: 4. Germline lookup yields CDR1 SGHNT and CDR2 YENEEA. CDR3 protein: CASSLGASGGPDTQYF. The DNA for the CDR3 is TGTGCCAGCAGCTTAGGGGCTAGCGGGGGGCCAGATACGCAGTATTTT.

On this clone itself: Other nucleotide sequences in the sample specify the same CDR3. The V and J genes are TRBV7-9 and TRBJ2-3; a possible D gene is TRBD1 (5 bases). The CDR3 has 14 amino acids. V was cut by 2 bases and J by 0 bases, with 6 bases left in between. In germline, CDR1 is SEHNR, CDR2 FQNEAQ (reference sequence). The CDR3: CASSLRGSTDTQYF. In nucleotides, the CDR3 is TGTGCCAGCAGCTTAAGGGGTAGCACAGATACGCAGTATTTT. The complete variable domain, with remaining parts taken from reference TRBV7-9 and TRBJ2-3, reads DTGVSQNPRHKITKRGQNVTFRCDPISEHNRLYWYRQTLGQGPEFLTYFQNEAQLEKSRLLSDRFSAERPKGSFSTLEIQRTEQGDSAMYLCASSLRGSTDTQYFGPGTRLTVL.

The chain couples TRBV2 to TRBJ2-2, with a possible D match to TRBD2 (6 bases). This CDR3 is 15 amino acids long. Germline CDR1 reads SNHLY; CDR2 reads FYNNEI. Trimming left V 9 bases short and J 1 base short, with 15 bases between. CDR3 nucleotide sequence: TGTGCCAGTGGCCTCTACGGGGGGAACACCGGGGAGCTGTTTTTT. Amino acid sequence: CASGLYGGNTGELFF.

The CDR3 nucleotides read TGTGCCAGTAGTGAAACAGGGGGCGCGTCTAATGAAAAACTGTTTTTT. It codes for CASSETGGASNEKLFF. The chain joins TRBV19 to TRBJ1-4; TRBD1 agrees at 9 bases. This CDR3 is built from 16 residues. J was trimmed by 3 bases and V by 5 bases; bases with no gene match: 7. CDR1 is LNHDA and CDR2 is SQIVND in the germline V gene (reference sequence). Filled out from reference TRBV19 and TRBJ1-4, the complete variable domain reads DGGITQSPKYLFRKEGQNVTLSCEQNLNHDAMYWYRQDPGQGLRLIYYSQIVNDFQKGDIAEGYSVSREKKESFPLTVTSAQKNPTAFYLCASSETGGASNEKLFFGSGTQLSVL.

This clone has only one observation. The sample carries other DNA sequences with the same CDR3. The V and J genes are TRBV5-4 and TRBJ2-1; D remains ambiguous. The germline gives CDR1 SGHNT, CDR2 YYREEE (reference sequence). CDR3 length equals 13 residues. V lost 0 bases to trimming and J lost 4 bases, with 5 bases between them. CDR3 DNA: TGTGCCAGCAGCTTGGGAGCATACAATGAGCAGTTCTTC. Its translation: CASSLGAYNEQFF.

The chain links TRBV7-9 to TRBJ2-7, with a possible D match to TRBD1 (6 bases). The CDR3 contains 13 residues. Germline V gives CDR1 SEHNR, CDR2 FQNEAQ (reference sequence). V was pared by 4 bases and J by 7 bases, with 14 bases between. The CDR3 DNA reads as TGTGCCAGCAGCTCCGAAGGGGGTGGGGAGCAGTACTTC. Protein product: CASSSEGGGEQYF.

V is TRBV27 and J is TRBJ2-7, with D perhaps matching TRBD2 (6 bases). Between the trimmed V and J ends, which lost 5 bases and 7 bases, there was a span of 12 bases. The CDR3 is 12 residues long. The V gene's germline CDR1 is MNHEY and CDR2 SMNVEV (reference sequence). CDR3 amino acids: CASSSPGREQYF. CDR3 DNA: TGTGCCAGCAGTAGTCCTGGGAGGGAGCAGTACTTC.

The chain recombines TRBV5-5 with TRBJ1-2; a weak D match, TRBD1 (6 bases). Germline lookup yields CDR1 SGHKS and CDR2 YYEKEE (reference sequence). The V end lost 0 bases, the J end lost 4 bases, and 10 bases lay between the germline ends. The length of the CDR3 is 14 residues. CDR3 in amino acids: CASSLAGESYGYTF. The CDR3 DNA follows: TGTGCCAGCAGCTTGGCAGGGGAGAGCTATGGCTACACCTTC. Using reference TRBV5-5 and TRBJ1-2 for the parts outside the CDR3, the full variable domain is DAGVTQSPTHLIKTRGQQVTLRCSPISGHKSVSWYQQVLGQGPQFIFQYYEKEERGRGNFPDRFSARQFPNYSSELNVNALLLGDSALYLCASSLAGESYGYTFGSGTRLTVV.

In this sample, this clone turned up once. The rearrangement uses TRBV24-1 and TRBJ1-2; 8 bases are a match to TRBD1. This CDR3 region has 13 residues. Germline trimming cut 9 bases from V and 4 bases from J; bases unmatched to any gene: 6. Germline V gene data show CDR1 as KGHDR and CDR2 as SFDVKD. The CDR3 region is CATAAGTGYGYTF. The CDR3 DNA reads TGTGCCACCGCCGCCGGGACAGGCTATGGCTACACCTTC.

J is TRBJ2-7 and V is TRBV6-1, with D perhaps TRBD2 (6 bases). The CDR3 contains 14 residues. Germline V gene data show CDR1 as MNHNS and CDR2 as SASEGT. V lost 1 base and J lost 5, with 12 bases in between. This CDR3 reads CASSEGPASDEQYF. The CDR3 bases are TGTGCCAGCAGTGAAGGGCCAGCTAGCGACGAGCAGTACTTC.

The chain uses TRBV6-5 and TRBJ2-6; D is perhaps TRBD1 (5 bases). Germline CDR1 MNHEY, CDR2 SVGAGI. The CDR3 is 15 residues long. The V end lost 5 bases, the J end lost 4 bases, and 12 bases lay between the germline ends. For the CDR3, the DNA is TGTGCCAGCAGTCCAGGGTCCTCCGGGGCCAACGTCCTGACTTTC. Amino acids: CASSPGSSGANVLTF.

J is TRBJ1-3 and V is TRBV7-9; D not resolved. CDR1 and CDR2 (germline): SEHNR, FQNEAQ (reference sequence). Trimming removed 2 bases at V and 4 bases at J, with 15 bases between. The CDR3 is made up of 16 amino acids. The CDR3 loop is CASSLQAFQRGNTIYF. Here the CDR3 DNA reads TGTGCCAGCAGCTTACAAGCGTTCCAGCGGGGAAACACCATATATTTT.

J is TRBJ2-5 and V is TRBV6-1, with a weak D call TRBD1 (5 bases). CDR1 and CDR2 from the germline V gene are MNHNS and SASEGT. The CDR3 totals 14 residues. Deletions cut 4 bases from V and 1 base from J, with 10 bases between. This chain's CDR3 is CASSGPDSQETQYF. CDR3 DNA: TGTGCCAGCAGTGGGCCCGACAGCCAAGAGACCCAGTACTTC.

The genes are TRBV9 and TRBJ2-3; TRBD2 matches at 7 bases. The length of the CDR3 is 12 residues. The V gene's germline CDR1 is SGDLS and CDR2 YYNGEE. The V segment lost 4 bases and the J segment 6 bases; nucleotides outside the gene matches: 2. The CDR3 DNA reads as TGTGCCAGCAGCCCGCGGGGGGATACGCAGTATTTT. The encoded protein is CASSPRGDTQYF.

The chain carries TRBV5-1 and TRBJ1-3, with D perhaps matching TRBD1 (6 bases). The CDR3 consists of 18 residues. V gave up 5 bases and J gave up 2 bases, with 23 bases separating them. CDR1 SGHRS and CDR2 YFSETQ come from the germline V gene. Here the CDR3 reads CASRDAARGGVPGNTIYF. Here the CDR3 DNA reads TGCGCCAGCAGGGACGCCGCGCGAGGGGGGGTCCCTGGAAACACCATATATTTT.